A selection of T cell receptor beta chains follows, all from one sample in a study of shared clonotypes between healthy human individuals. Only in-frame clones appear in the TCRdb table, and some are missing; sequencing was by immunoSEQ multiplex PCR. This sample has over a million clones, with about 80% found just once. Sequences were obtained from memory CD4+ T cells from PBMCs. These receptors all come from a man aged 18 to 35 in good health. Some clones in this sample may be carry-over from other donors' samples. Each CDR3 is given with its conserved first and last residue. A D gene is named only where the DNA matches it firmly. The listing skips clone size in some rows; elsewhere it reads once, few, many or a size class.

J	D	V	size	DNA	CDR3
TRBJ2-1	TRBD2	TRBV5-1	few	TGCGCCAGCAGCTTGGACCCGGGGGGTGTGCAGTTCTTC	CASSLDPGGVQFF
TRBJ2-5	TRBD1	TRBV6-6	many	TGTGCCAGCAGTTACTCGACAGGGAAAGAGACCCAGTACTTC	CASSYSTGKETQYF
TRBJ2-1	TRBD2	TRBV7-6	.	TGTGCCAGCAGCTTAGCCGGGAGGCAGTCCTACAATGAGCAGTTCTTC	CASSLAGRQSYNEQFF
TRBJ2-2	.	TRBV30	few	TGTGCCTGGAGTAGACACGAATACACCGGGGAGCTGTTTTTT	CAWSRHEYTGELFF
TRBJ1-1	.	TRBV9	.	TGTGCCAGCAGCGTAGTGAGGGAAGGTGAAGCTTTCTTT	CASSVVREGEAFF
TRBJ2-7	TRBD2	TRBV10-3	.	TGTGCCATCAGTGACTCTTCTAGCGGGAGCTTTGCCTACGAGCAGTACTTC	CAISDSSSGSFAYEQYF
TRBJ2-7	.	TRBV2	.	TGTGCCAGCAGCAAACGGATCGTCCCCTACGAGCAGTACTTC	CASSKRIVPYEQYF
TRBJ2-1	.	TRBV9	many	TGTGCCAGCAGCGCCCAACGCGGGGATGAGCAGTTCTTC	CASSAQRGDEQFF
TRBJ1-3	.	TRBV29-1	.	TGCAGCGTTTTTTTGGGGGCGGGTGGAAACACCATATATTTT	CSVFLGAGGNTIYF
TRBJ2-4	TRBD2	TRBV4-2	.	TGTGCCAGCAGCCTGGGGACTAGCGGGAGTCGGGACATTCAGTACTTC	CASSLGTSGSRDIQYF
TRBJ2-1	TRBD1	TRBV6-5	.	TGTGCCAGCAGGGACAGGGGGTCCTACAATGAGCAGTTCTTC	CASRDRGSYNEQFF
TRBJ2-5	TRBD2	TRBV10-3	.	TGTGCCATCAGTGAGTCCTCGACTAGCGGGAAGACCCAGTACTTC	CAISESSTSGKTQYF
TRBJ2-1	.	TRBV2	few	TGTGCCAGCAGGTTGGACTACAACAATGAGCAGTTCTTC	CASRLDYNNEQFF
TRBJ1-3	.	TRBV29-1	.	TGCAGCGTTGAAGAGGGGGCAGGTGGAAACACCATATATTTT	CSVEEGAGGNTIYF
TRBJ2-1	TRBD2	TRBV9	.	TGTGCCAGCAGCGGAGGACTAGCTCGAGGTGAGCAGTTCTTC	CASSGGLARGEQFF
TRBJ2-7	TRBD2	TRBV28	.	TGTGCCAGCATCCTAGCGGGAGGTCACGAGCAGTACTTC	CASILAGGHEQYF
TRBJ1-1	.	TRBV9	.	TGTGCCAGCACTCGGGGCATGAACACTGAAGCTTTCTTT	CASTRGMNTEAFF
TRBJ2-1	TRBD2	TRBV11-3	.	TGTGCCAGCAGCTTCGGAAGCGGGAGGTCCAATGAGCAGTTCTTC	CASSFGSGRSNEQFF